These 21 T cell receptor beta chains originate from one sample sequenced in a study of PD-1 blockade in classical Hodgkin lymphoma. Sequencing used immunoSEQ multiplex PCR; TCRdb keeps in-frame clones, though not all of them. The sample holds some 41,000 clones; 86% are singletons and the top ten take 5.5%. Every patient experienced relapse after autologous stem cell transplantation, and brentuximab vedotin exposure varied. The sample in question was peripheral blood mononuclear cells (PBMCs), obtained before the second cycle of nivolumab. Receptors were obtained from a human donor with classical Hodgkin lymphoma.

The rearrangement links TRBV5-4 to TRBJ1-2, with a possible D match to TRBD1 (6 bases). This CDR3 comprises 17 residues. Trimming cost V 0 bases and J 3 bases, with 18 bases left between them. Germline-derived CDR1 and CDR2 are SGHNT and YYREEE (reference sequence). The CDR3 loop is CASSLGGGTQVYYGYTF. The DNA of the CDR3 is TGTGCCAGCAGCTTGGGTGGGGGGACACAAGTTTACTATGGCTACACCTTC. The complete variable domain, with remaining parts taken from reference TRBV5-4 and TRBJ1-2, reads ETGVTQSPTHLIKTRGQQVTLRCSSQSGHNTVSWYQQALGQGPQFIFQYYREEENGRGNFPPRFSGLQFPNYSSELNVNALELDDSALYLCASSLGGGTQVYYGYTFGSGTRLTVV.

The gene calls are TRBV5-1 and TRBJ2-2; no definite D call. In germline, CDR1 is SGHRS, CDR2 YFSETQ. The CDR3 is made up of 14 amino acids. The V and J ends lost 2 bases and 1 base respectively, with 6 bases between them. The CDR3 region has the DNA TGCGCCAGCAGCTTCCTACAGAACACCGGGGAGCTGTTTTTT. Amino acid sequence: CASSFLQNTGELFF.

The CDR3 region has the DNA TGTGCCAGCAAGATGAGGACCGGGGAGCTGTTTTTT. Protein sequence: CASKMRTGELFF. The genes are TRBV6-1 and TRBJ2-2; D is unclear. From germline, CDR1 is MNHNS and CDR2 SASEGT. The ends were cut back, 7 bases at V and 5 bases at J, with 8 bases in the middle. The CDR3 is 12 residues long.

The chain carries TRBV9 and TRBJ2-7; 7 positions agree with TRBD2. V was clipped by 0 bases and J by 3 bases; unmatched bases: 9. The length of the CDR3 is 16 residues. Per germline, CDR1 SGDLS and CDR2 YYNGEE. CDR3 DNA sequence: TGTGCCAGCAGCGTAGGAGGGGTAGCGGGCTTCTACGAGCAGTACTTC. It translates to CASSVGGVAGFYEQYF.

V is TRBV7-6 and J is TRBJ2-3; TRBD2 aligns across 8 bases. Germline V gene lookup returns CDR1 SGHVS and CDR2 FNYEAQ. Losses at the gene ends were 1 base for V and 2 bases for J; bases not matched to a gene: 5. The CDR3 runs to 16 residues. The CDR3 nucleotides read TGTGCCAGCAGCTTAGGGGCTAGCGGGTACACAGATACGCAGTATTTT. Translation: CASSLGASGYTDTQYF.

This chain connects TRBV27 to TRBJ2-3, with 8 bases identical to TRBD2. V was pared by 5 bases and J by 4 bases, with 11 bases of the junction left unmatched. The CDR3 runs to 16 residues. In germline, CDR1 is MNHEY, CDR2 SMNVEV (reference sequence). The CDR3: CASSPWRGVGADTQYF. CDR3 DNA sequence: TGTGCCAGCAGTCCATGGCGGGGGGTGGGGGCAGATACGCAGTATTTT.

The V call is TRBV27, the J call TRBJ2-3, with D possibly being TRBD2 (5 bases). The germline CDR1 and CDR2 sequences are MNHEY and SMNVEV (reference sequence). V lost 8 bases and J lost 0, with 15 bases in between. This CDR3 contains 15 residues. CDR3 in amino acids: CASLAELGSTDTQYF. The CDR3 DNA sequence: TGTGCCAGCCTGGCGGAACTAGGCAGCACAGATACGCAGTATTTT.

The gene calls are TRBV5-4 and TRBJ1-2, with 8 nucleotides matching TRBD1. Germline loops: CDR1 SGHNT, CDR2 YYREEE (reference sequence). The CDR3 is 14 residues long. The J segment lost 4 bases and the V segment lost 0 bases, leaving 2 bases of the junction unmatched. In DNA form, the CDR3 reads TGTGCCAGCAGCTTGGTTCAGGGGGCCTATGGCTACACCTTC. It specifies CASSLVQGAYGYTF.

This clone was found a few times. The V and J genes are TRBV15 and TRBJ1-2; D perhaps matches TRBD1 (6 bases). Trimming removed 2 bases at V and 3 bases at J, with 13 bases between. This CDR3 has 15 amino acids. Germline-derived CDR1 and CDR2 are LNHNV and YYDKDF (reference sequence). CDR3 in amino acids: CATSRNNRVDYGYTF. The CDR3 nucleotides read TGTGCCACCAGCAGAAATAACAGGGTAGACTATGGCTACACCTTC. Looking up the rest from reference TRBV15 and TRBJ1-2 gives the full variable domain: DAMVIQNPRYQVTQFGKPVTLSCSQTLNHNVMYWYQQKSSQAPKLLFHYYDKDFNNEADTPDNFQSRRPNTSFCFLDIRSPGLGDTAMYLCATSRNNRVDYGYTFGSGTRLTVV.

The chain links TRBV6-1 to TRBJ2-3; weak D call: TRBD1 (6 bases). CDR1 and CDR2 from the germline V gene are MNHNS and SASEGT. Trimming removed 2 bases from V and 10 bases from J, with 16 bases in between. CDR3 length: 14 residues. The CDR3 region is CASSESWGHSAQYF. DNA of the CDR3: TGTGCCAGCAGTGAATCCTGGGGGCACTCAGCGCAGTATTTT.

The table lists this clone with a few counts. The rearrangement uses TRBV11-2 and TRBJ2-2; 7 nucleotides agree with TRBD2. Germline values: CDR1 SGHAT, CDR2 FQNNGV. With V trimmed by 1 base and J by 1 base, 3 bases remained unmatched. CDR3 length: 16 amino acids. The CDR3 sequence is CASSLAPGGNTGELFF. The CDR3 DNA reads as TGTGCCAGCAGCTTAGCCCCGGGGGGGAACACCGGGGAGCTGTTTTTT.

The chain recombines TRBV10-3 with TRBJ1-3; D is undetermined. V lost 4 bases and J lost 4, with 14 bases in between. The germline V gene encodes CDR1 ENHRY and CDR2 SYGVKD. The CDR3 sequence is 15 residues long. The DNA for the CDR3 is TGTGCCATCAGTGCTAGAGGCGGAGTAGGAAACACCATATATTTT. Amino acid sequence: CAISARGGVGNTIYF.

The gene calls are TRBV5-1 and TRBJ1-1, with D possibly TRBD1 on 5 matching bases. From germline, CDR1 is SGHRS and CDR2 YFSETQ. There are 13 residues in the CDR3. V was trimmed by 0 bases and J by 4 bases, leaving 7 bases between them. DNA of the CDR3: TGCGCCAGCAGCTTGGGACAGCCCACTGAAGCTTTCTTT. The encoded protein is CASSLGQPTEAFF.

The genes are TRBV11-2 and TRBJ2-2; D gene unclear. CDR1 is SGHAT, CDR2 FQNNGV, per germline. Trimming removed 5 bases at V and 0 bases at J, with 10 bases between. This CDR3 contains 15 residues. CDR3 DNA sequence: TGTGCCAGCAGCCTGGGAACCCCGAACACCGGGGAGCTGTTTTTT. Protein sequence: CASSLGTPNTGELFF.

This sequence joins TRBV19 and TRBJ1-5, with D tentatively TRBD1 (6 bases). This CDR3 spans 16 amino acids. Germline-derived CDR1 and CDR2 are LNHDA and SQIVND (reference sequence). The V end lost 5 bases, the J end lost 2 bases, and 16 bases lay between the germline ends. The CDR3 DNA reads TGTGCCAGTAGTTTATCCAGGGGAGGCCGCAATCAGCCCCAGCATTTT. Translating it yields CASSLSRGGRNQPQHF.

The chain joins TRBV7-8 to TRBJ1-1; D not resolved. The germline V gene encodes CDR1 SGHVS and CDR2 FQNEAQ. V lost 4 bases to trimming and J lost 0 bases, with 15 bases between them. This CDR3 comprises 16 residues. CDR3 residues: CASSSRSRLLNTEAFF. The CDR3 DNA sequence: TGTGCCAGCAGCTCCCGATCCCGGCTGCTGAACACTGAAGCTTTCTTT.

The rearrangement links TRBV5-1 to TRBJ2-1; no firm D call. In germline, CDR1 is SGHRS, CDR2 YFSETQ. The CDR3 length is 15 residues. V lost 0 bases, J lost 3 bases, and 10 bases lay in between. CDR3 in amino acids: CASSLGADFYNEQFF. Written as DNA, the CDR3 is TGCGCCAGCAGCTTGGGTGCGGATTTCTACAATGAGCAGTTCTTC.

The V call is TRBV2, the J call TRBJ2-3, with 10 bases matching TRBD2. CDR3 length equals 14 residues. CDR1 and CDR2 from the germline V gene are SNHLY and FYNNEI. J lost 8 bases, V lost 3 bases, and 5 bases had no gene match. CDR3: CASSEGLAPLTQYF. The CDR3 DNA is TGTGCCAGCAGTGAGGGACTAGCGCCTCTTACGCAGTATTTT.

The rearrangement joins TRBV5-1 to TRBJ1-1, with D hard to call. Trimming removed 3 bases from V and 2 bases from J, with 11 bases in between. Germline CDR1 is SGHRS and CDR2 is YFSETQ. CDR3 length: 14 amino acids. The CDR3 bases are TGCGCCAGCAGCTCGAAAGGTTTCAACACTGAAGCTTTCTTT. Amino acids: CASSSKGFNTEAFF.

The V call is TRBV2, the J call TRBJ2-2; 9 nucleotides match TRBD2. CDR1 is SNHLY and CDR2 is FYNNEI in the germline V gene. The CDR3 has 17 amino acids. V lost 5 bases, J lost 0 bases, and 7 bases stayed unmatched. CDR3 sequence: CASSRASGTANTGELFF. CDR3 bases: TGTGCCAGCAGTCGAGCTAGCGGGACCGCGAACACCGGGGAGCTGTTTTTT.

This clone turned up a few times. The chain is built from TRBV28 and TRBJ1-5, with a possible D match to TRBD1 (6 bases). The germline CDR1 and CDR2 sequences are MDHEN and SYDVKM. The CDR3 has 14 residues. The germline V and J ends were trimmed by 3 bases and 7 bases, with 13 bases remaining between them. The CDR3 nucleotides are TGTGCCAGCAGTTTCGGGGCAGGGGACCAGCCCCAGCATTTT. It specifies CASSFGAGDQPQHF.